This T cell receptor (beta chain) stems from a study of blood T cell repertoires in COVID-19. Study at large: Spain, Italy and the United States supplied samples that represented acute and convalescent COVID-19. Sample material is recorded as cDNA or gDNA derived from T cells, B-cell-depleted T cells, or PBMCs.

Authors' methods: Amplification of reference gene primers was used by the study to estimate nucleated cell counts. Repertoires were generated with immunoSEQ multiplex PCR, while TCRdb's copy carries only in-frame clones and drops some. That table supplies the V and J calls and clone size; D and trimming were determined from the DNA. This table has approximately 140,000 clones, roughly 80% appearing once. Trimming removed 0 bases from V and 0 bases from J, with 9 bases in between. Germline V gene lookup returns CDR1 SGHRS and CDR2 YFSETQ. The CDR3 sequence is 15 residues long. The rearrangement uses TRBV5-1 and TRBJ1-2, with D uncertain. Sequenced material: peripheral blood. The clonotype comes from a woman of 80 years or more in a cohort sampled during active or convalescent COVID-19. CDR3 sequence: CASSLGLDSNYGYTF. The DNA for the CDR3 is TGCGCCAGCAGCTTGGGGCTGGACTCTAACTATGGCTACACCTTC.